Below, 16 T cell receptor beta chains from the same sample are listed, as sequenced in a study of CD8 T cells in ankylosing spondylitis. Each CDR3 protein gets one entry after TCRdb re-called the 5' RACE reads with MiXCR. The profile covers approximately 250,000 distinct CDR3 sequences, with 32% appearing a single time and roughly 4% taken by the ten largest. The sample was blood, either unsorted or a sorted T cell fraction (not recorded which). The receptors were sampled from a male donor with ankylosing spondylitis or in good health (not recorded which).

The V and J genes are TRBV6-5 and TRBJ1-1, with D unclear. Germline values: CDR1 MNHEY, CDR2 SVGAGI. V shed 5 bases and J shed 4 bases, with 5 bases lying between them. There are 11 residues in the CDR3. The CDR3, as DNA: TGTGCCAGCAGTGATTCCACTGAAGCTTTCTTT. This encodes CASSDSTEAFF.

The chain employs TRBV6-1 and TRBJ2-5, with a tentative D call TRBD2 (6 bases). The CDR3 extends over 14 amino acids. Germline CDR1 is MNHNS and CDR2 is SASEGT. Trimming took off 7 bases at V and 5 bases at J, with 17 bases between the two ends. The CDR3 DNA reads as TGTGCCAGCACTCAATGGAGGGTAACCGAGACCCAGTACTTC. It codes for CASTQWRVTETQYF.

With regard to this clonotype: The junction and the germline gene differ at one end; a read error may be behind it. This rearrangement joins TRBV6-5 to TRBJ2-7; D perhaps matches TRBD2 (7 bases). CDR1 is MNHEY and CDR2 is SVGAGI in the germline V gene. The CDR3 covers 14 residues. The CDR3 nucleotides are TGTGCCAGCAGTAACTCAGGCGGGGGCTTCGAGCAGTACTTC. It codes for CASSNSGGGFEQYF.

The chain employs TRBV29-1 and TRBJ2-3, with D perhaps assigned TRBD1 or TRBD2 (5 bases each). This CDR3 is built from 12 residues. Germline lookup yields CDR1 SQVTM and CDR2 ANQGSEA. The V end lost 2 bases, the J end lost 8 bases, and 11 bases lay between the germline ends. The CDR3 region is CSVERPGGTQYF. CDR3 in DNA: TGCAGCGTTGAACGGCCTGGGGGTACGCAGTATTTT.

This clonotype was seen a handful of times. CDR3 residues: CASSLGVRNEQFF. The CDR3 DNA reads TGTGCCAGCAGTTTAGGGGTACGCAATGAGCAGTTCTTC. The chain recombines TRBV12-3 or TRBV12-4 with TRBJ2-1; D remains ambiguous. The CDR3 sequence is 13 residues long. V lost 1 base, J lost 6 bases, and 7 bases lay in between.

CDR3 coding DNA: TGTGCCAGCAGCCAGATACAGGGGGCGTCCTACAATGAGCAGTTCTTC. It specifies CASSQIQGASYNEQFF. The chain couples TRBV3-1 to TRBJ2-1, with 9 positions matching TRBD1. Looked up from germline, CDR1 is LGHDT and CDR2 is YNNKEL (reference sequence). The V segment lost 3 bases and the J segment 1 base; nucleotides outside the gene matches: 4. The CDR3 spans 16 residues.

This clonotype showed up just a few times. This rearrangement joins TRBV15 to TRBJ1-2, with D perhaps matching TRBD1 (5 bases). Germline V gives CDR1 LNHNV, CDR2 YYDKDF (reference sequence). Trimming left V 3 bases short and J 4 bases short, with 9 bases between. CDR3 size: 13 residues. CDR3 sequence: CATSSSQGYGYTF. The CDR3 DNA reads TGTGCCACCAGCAGTAGCCAGGGCTATGGCTACACCTTC.

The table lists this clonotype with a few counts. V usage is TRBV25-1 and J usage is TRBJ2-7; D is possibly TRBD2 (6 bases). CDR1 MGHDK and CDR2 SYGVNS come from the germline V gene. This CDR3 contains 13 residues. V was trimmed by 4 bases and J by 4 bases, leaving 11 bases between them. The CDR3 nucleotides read TGTGCCAGCAGTGTCGGAGGGGCATACGAGCAGTACTTC. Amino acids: CASSVGGAYEQYF.

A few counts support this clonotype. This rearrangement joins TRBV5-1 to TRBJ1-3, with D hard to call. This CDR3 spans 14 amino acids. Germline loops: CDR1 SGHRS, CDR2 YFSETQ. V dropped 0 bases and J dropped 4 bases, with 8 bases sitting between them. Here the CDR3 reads CASSLGQLGNTIYF. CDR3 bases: TGCGCCAGCAGCTTGGGCCAGCTCGGAAACACCATATATTTT.

CDR3 sequence (DNA): TGCAGTGCTAGAGATAAGTTGGTCGGAGCGGGCAGCAACAATGAGCAGTTCTTC. Translated, it gives CSARDKLVGAGSNNEQFF. This chain joins TRBV20-1 and TRBJ2-1; D possibly corresponds to TRBD2 (6 bases). Trimming removed 0 bases from V and 5 bases from J, with 23 bases in between. The length of the CDR3 is 18 residues. Germline V lookup: CDR1 DFQATT, CDR2 SNEGSKA (reference sequence).

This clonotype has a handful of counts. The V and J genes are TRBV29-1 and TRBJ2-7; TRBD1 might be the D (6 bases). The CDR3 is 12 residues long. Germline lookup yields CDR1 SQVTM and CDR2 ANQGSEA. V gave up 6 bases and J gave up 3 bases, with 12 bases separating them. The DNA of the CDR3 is TGCAGCGTCTCGGCACAGGGCTACGAGCAGTACTTC. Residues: CSVSAQGYEQYF.

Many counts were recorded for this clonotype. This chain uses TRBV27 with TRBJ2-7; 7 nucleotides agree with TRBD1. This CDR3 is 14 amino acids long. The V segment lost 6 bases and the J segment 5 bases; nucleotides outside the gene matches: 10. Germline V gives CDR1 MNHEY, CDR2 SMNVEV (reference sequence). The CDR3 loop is CASSRYRGGDEQYF. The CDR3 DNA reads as TGTGCCAGCAGCCGATACAGGGGTGGGGACGAGCAGTACTTC.

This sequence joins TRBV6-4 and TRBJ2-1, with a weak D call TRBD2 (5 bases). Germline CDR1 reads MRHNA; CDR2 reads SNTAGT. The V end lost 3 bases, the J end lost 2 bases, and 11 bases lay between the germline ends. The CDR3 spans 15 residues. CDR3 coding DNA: TGTGCCAGCAGTGAAGGAGCGGAACCCTACAATGAGCAGTTCTTC. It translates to CASSEGAEPYNEQFF.

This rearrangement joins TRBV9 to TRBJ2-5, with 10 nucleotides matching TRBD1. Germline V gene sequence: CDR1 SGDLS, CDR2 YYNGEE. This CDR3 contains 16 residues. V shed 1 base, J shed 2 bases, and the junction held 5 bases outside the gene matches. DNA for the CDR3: TGTGCCAGCAGCGTACGGGACAGGGGAATGCAAGAGACCCAGTACTTC. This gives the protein CASSVRDRGMQETQYF.

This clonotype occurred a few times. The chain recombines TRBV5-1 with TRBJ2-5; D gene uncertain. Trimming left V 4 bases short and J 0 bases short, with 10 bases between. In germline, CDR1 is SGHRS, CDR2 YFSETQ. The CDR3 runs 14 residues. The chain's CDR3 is CASSPGRNQETQYF. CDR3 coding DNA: TGCGCCAGCAGCCCCGGACGGAACCAAGAGACCCAGTACTTC.

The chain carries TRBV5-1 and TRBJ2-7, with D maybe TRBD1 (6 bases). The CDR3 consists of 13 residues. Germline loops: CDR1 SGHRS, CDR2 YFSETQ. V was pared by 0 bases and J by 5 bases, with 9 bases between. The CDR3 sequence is CASSLARGHEQYF. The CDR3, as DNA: TGCGCCAGCAGCTTGGCCAGGGGCCACGAGCAGTACTTC.